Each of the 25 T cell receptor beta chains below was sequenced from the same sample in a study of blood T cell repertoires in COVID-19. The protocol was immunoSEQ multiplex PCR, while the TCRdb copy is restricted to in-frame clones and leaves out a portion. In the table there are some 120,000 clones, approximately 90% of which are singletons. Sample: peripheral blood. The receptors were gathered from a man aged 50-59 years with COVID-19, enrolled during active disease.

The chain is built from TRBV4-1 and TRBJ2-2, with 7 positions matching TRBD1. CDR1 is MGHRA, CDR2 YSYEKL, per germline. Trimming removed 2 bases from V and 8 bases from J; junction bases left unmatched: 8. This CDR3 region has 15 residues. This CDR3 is CASSQQTGIGGELFF. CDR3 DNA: TGCGCCAGCAGCCAACAGACAGGGATAGGGGGGGAGCTGTTTTTT.

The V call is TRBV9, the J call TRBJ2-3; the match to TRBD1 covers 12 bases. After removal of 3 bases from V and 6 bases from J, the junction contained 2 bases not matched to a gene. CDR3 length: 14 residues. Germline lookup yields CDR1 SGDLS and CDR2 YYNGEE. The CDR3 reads CASSGGQGADTQYF. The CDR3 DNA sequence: TGTGCCAGCAGCGGGGGACAGGGGGCCGATACGCAGTATTTT.

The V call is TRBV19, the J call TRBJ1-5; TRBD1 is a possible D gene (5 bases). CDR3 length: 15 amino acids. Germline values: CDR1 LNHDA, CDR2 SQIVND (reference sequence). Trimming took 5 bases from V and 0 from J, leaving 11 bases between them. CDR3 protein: CASSSPQGSNQPQHF. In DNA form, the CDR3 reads TGTGCCAGTAGTTCCCCCCAGGGTAGCAATCAGCCCCAGCATTTT. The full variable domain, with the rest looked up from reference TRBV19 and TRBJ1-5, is DGGITQSPKYLFRKEGQNVTLSCEQNLNHDAMYWYRQDPGQGLRLIYYSQIVNDFQKGDIAEGYSVSREKKESFPLTVTSAQKNPTAFYLCASSSPQGSNQPQHFGDGTRLSIL.

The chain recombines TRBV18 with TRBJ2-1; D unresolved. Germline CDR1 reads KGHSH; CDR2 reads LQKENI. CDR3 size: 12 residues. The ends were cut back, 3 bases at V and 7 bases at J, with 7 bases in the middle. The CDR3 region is CASSPLENEQFF. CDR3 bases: TGTGCCAGCTCACCGTTAGAGAATGAGCAGTTCTTC.

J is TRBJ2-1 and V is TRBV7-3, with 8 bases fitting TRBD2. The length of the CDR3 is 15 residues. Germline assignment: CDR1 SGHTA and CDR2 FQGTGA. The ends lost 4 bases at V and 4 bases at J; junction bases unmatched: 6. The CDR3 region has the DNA TGTGCCAGCAGCTCCTCGGGGGGGCGGTACAATGAGCAGTTCTTC. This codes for CASSSSGGRYNEQFF.

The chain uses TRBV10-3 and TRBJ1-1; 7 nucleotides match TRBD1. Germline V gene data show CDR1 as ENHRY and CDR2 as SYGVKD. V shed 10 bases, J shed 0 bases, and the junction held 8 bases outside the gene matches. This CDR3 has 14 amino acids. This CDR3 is CATAGQNMNTEAFF. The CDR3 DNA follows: TGTGCCACCGCGGGACAGAACATGAACACTGAAGCTTTCTTT.

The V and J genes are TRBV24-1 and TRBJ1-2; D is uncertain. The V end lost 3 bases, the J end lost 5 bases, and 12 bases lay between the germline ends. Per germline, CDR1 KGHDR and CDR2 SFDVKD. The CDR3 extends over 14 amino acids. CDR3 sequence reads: CATSDHDKAYGYTF. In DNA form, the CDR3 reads TGTGCCACCAGTGATCATGACAAGGCTTATGGCTACACCTTC.

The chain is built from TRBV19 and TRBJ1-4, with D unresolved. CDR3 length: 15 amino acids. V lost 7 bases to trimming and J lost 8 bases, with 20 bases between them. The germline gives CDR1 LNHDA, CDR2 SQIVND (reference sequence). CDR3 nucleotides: TGTGCCAGTACCACCACGGCGGGCCAAGACGAAAAACTGTTTTTT. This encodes CASTTTAGQDEKLFF.

CDR3 in DNA: TGTGCCAGCAGCTTAATTGGGTTCGTGGCGACTCGCACAGATACGCAGTATTTT. Its protein product is CASSLIGFVATRTDTQYF. The V and J genes are TRBV5-4 and TRBJ2-3; D not resolved. Germline CDR1 SGHNT, CDR2 YYREEE (reference sequence). The CDR3 totals 18 residues. Trimming shortened V by 2 bases and J by 1 base, and 20 bases separated the two germline ends.

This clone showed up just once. The CDR3, as DNA: TGTGCCAGCAGAAGAGACAGGCGGTATGAAAAACTGTTTTTT. Translating gives CASRRDRRYEKLFF. The chain has TRBV28 and TRBJ1-4; a possible D gene is TRBD1 (6 bases). The germline V gene encodes CDR1 MDHEN and CDR2 SYDVKM. V was clipped by 6 bases and J by 6 bases, with 14 bases between them. This CDR3 has 14 amino acids. Together with reference TRBV28 and TRBJ1-4, the CDR3 gives the full variable domain: DVKVTQSSRYLVKRTGEKVFLECVQDMDHENMFWYRQDPGLGLRLIYFSYDVKMKEKGDIPEGYSVSREKKERFSLILESASTNQTSMYLCASRRDRRYEKLFFGSGTQLSVL.

In nucleotides, the CDR3 is TGTGCCATCAGTGACACACTAGCGGGAGCTTACGAGCAGTACTTC. It specifies CAISDTLAGAYEQYF. J is TRBJ2-7 and V is TRBV10-3; 11 bases are a match to TRBD2. Germline CDR1 ENHRY, CDR2 SYGVKD. CDR3 size: 15 residues. The ends lost 3 bases at V and 4 bases at J; junction bases unmatched: 5.

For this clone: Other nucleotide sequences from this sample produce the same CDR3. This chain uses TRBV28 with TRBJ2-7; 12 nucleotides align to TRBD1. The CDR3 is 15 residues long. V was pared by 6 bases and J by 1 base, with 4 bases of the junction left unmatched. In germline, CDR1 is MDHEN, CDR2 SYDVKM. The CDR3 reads CASSLGQGASYEQYF. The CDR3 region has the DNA TGTGCCAGCAGCCTGGGACAGGGGGCGTCCTACGAGCAGTACTTC.

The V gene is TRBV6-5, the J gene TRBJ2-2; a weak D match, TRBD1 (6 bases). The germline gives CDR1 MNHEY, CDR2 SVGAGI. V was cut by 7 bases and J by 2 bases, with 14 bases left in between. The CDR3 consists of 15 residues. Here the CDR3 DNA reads TGTGCCAGCAATAAGGTCGGGACAAACACCGGGGAGCTGTTTTTT. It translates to CASNKVGTNTGELFF.

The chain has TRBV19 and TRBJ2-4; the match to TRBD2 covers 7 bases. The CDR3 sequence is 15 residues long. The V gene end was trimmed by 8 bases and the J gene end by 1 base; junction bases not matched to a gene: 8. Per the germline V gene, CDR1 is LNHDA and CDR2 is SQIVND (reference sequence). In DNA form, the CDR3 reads TGTGCCAGTGTGGGGGGGGAAAACGCCAAAAACATTCAGTACTTC. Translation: CASVGGENAKNIQYF.

CDR3 bases: TGTGCCAGCAGCCAAGAGGGGCTAGCGAACTACAATGAGCAGTTCTTC. As protein: CASSQEGLANYNEQFF. J is TRBJ2-1 and V is TRBV4-2; D perhaps matches TRBD2 (6 bases). The CDR3 runs to 16 residues. V was clipped by 0 bases and J by 3 bases, with 12 bases between them. The germline CDR1 and CDR2 sequences are LGHNA and YNFKEQ.

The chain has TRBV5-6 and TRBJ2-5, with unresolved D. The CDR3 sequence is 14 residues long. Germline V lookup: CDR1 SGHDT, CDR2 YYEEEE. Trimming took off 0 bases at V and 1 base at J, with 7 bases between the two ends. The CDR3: CASSLGRFQETQYF. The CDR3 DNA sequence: TGTGCCAGCAGCTTGGGGCGGTTCCAAGAGACCCAGTACTTC.

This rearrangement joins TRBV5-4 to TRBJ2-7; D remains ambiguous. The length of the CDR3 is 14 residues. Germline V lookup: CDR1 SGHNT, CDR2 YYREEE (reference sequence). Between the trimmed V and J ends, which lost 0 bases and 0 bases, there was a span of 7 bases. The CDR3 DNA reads TGTGCCAGCAGCTTGGACAGTGACTCCTACGAGCAGTACTTC. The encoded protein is CASSLDSDSYEQYF.

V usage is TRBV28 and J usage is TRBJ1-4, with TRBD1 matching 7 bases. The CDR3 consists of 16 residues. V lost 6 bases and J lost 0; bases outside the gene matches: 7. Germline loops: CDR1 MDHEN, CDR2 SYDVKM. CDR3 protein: CASRTGKRATNEKLFF. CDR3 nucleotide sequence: TGTGCCAGCAGGACAGGGAAGAGAGCAACTAATGAAAAACTGTTTTTT.

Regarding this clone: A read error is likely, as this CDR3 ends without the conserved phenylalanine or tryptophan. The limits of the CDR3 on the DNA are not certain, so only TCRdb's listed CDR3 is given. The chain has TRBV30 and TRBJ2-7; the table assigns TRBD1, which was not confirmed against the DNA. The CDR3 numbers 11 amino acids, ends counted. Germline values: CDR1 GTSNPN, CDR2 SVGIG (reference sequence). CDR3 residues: CAWSAGTGFSL.

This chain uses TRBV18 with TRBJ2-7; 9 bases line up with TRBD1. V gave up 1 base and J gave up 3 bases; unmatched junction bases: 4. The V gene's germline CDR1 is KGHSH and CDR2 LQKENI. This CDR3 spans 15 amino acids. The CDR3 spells CASSPQGQGLYEQYF. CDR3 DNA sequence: TGTGCCAGCTCACCACAGGGACAGGGACTCTACGAGCAGTACTTC.

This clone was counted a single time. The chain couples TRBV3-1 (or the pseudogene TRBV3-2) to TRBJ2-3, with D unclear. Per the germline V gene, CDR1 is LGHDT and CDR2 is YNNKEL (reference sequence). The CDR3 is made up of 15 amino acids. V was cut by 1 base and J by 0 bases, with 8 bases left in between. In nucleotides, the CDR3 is TGTGCCAGCAGCCAAGCGACACAGAGCACAGATACGCAGTATTTT. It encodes CASSQATQSTDTQYF.

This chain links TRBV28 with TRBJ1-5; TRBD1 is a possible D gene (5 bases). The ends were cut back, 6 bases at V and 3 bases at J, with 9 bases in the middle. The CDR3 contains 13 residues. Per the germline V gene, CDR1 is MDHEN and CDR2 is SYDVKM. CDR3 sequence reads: CASRGQFNQPQHF. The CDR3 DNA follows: TGTGCCAGCAGAGGACAATTCAATCAGCCCCAGCATTTT.

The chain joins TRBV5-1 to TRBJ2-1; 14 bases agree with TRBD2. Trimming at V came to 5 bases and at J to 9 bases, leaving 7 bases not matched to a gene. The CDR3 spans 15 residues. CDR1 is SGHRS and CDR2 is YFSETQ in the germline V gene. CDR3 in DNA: TGCGCCAGCAGGGCGACTAGCGGGAGGGCTATTGAGCAGTTCTTC. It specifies CASRATSGRAIEQFF.

Here the CDR3 DNA reads TGTGCCAGTAGTATGGGGTCGGACACCGCCGAAGCTTTCTTT. As protein: CASSMGSDTAEAFF. This chain joins TRBV19 and TRBJ1-1; D possibly corresponds to TRBD1 (5 bases). CDR3 length: 14 residues. The V end was cut by 3 bases, the J end by 8 bases, with 16 bases between. Germline lookup yields CDR1 LNHDA and CDR2 SQIVND (reference sequence). The complete variable domain, with remaining parts taken from reference TRBV19 and TRBJ1-1, reads DGGITQSPKYLFRKEGQNVTLSCEQNLNHDAMYWYRQDPGQGLRLIYYSQIVNDFQKGDIAEGYSVSREKKESFPLTVTSAQKNPTAFYLCASSMGSDTAEAFFGQGTRLTVV.

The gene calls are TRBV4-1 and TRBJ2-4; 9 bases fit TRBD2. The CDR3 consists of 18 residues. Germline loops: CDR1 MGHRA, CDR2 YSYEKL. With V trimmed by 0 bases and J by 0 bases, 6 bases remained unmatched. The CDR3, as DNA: TGCGCCAGCAGCCAAGACCCCCTAGCGGGACTAGCCAAAAACATTCAGTACTTC. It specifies CASSQDPLAGLAKNIQYF.